What follows are 13 T cell receptor beta chains derived from one specimen sequenced in a study of CD8 T cells in ankylosing spondylitis (TCRdb year 2017). The method behind the library was 5' RACE. TCRdb names Illumina HiSeq 2500 as the instrument used. TCRdb applied fastp at Q25 and MiXCR to the public reads, then kept only in-frame beta chains. Identical CDR3 protein sequences are pooled into one entry, listed with their most common genes and DNA. The sample yields almost 400,000 distinct CDR3 sequences; under 25% were counted once. The ten largest clones capture approximately 15% of the sample. Broad study findings and their caveats: A TCR beta motif made up of several highly homologous amino acid variants appeared to be characteristic of blood from ankylosing spondylitis patients.

Their antigens are not known. Sequencing was performed on blood, either unsorted or a sorted T cell fraction (not recorded which). The receptors were sampled from a male donor with ankylosing spondylitis.

This rearrangement joins TRBV15 to TRBJ2-1, with D tentatively TRBD2 (6 bases). V dropped 1 base and J dropped 6 bases, with 19 bases sitting between them. The CDR3 consists of 17 residues. Germline CDR1 LNHNV, CDR2 YYDKDF (reference sequence). CDR3 in amino acids: CATSRGRGLSGLNEQFF. The CDR3 bases are TGTGCCACCAGCAGAGGGAGGGGACTGTCCGGACTCAATGAGCAGTTCTTC. Based on the CDR3 plus reference TRBV15 and TRBJ2-1, the full variable domain is DAMVIQNPRYQVTQFGKPVTLSCSQTLNHNVMYWYQQKSSQAPKLLFHYYDKDFNNEADTPDNFQSRRPNTSFCFLDIRSPGLGDTAMYLCATSRGRGLSGLNEQFFGPGTRLTVL.

There are a few counts of this clonotype. CDR3 in amino acids: CASSPSMGRKNIQYF. For the CDR3, the DNA is TGTGCCAGCAGCCCTTCTATGGGAAGAAAAAACATTCAGTACTTC. V usage is TRBV3-1 and J usage is TRBJ2-4; D not resolved. This CDR3 is built from 15 residues. V lost 4 bases and J 4 bases, leaving 14 bases between the germline ends. The germline V gene has CDR1 LGHDT and CDR2 YNNKEL (reference sequence). Full variable domain (outside the CDR3, taken from reference TRBV3-1 and TRBJ2-4): DTAVSQTPKYLVTQMGNDKSIKCEQNLGHDTMYWYKQDSKKFLKIMFSYNNKELIINETVPNRFSPKSPDKAHLNLHINSLELGDSAVYFCASSPSMGRKNIQYFGAGTRLSVL.

This clonotype occurred once. V is TRBV6-5 and J is TRBJ1-4; tentatively, D is TRBD1 (6 bases). Germline V gives CDR1 MNHEY, CDR2 SVGAGI. This CDR3 has 16 amino acids. V shed 2 bases and J shed 3 bases, with 13 bases lying between them. The CDR3 region is CASSYGWGQANEKLFF. The CDR3 DNA follows: TGTGCCAGCAGTTACGGATGGGGGCAGGCTAATGAAAAACTGTTTTTT.

The chain couples TRBV9 to TRBJ2-1, with D perhaps TRBD2 (6 bases). Trimming shortened V by 4 bases and J by 4 bases, and 18 bases separated the two germline ends. Germline CDR1 SGDLS, CDR2 YYNGEE. The CDR3 extends over 16 amino acids. CDR3 sequence reads: CASSLTGTRFYNEQFF. CDR3 in DNA: TGTGCCAGCAGCCTCACCGGGACTCGCTTTTACAATGAGCAGTTCTTC. The full variable domain, rest sourced from reference TRBV9 and TRBJ2-1, is DSGVTQTPKHLITATGQRVTLRCSPRSGDLSVYWYQQSLDQGLQFLIQYYNGEERAKGNILERFSAQQFPDLHSELNLSSLELGDSALYFCASSLTGTRFYNEQFFGPGTRLTVL.

The V call is TRBV4-2, the J call TRBJ1-5; D ambiguous. CDR1 LGHNA and CDR2 YNFKEQ come from the germline V gene. CDR3 length: 16 amino acids. Trimming stripped 1 base from V and 3 bases from J, with 13 bases between. In nucleotides, the CDR3 is TGTGCCAGCAGCCAAGCGGGCCTGGATATCAATCAGCCCCAGCATTTT. As protein: CASSQAGLDINQPQHF.

The chain links TRBV20-1 to TRBJ1-5; tentative D call: TRBD1 (6 bases). The CDR3 is 16 residues long. The germline gives CDR1 DFQATT, CDR2 SNEGSKA (reference sequence). Trimming pared 3 bases from V and 7 bases from J, leaving 22 bases between. This chain's CDR3 is CSASRGLGIGRQPQHF. CDR3 coding DNA: TGCAGTGCTAGTAGGGGGTTGGGAATTGGGCGGCAGCCCCAGCATTTT.

This clonotype showed up many times. This chain joins TRBV6-2 or TRBV6-3 and TRBJ1-1, with 11 positions matching TRBD1. The CDR3 has 13 residues. The germline V gene encodes CDR1 MNHEY and CDR2 SVGEGT. Trimming removed 8 bases from V and 4 bases from J; junction bases left unmatched: 3. The CDR3 region is CASGQGARTEAFF. In DNA form, the CDR3 reads TGTGCCAGCGGACAGGGGGCGCGCACTGAAGCTTTCTTT.

The gene calls are TRBV12-3 or TRBV12-4 and TRBJ2-3; 12 bases agree with TRBD2. Unmatched junction bases numbered 5, after V lost 3 bases and J lost 4 bases. The CDR3 consists of 16 residues. The CDR3 is CASSFGLAGYADTQYF. The DNA for the CDR3 is TGTGCCAGCAGTTTTGGACTAGCGGGATATGCAGATACGCAGTATTTT.

CDR3: CASSRVVAGGYNEQFF. The CDR3 region has the DNA TGTGCCAGCAGCCGCGTTGTAGCGGGAGGATACAATGAGCAGTTCTTC. The J gene is TRBJ2-1, the V gene TRBV28; the match to TRBD2 covers 10 bases. CDR3 length equals 16 residues. From germline, CDR1 is MDHEN and CDR2 SYDVKM. With V trimmed by 6 bases and J by 4 bases, 9 bases remained unmatched.

This clonotype was seen just once. The J gene is TRBJ2-5, the V gene TRBV2, with 7 nucleotides matching TRBD1. Germline V gene lookup returns CDR1 SNHLY and CDR2 FYNNEI. V lost 7 bases to trimming and J lost 5 bases; unmatched junction nucleotides: 7. The CDR3 is made up of 13 amino acids. The CDR3 DNA is TGTGCCAGCAAAAGGGGGCTTGTGGAGACCCAGTACTTC. This sequence encodes CASKRGLVETQYF.

A few counts support this clonotype. The CDR3 sequence: CASSADPNYGYTF. In nucleotides, the CDR3 is TGTGCCAGCAGTGCGGACCCTAACTATGGCTACACCTTC. This sequence joins TRBV2 and TRBJ1-2; D is unclear. CDR1 SNHLY and CDR2 FYNNEI come from the germline V gene. The CDR3 covers 13 residues. Trimming stripped 4 bases from V and 0 bases from J, with 6 bases between.

This chain joins TRBV25-1 and TRBJ2-5; 11 bases fit TRBD2. Germline V lookup: CDR1 MGHDK, CDR2 SYGVNS. This CDR3 spans 17 amino acids. Unmatched junction bases numbered 8, after V lost 0 bases and J lost 5 bases. The CDR3 loop reads CASSEYLAGGEEETQYF. The DNA of the CDR3 is TGTGCCAGCAGTGAATATTTAGCGGGAGGGGAGGAGGAGACCCAGTACTTC.

In its sample, this clonotype was seen a few times. The CDR3 protein is CAISEEGGEKLFF. The CDR3 bases are TGTGCCATCAGTGAGGAGGGAGGGGAAAAACTGTTTTTT. This sequence joins TRBV10-3 and TRBJ1-4; D ambiguous. V was cut by 2 bases and J by 8 bases, with 9 bases left in between. The CDR3 totals 13 residues. Germline V gene sequence: CDR1 ENHRY, CDR2 SYGVKD.